One and the same sample provided the 21 T cell receptor beta chains below, sequenced in a study of cytomegalovirus exposure and HLA in healthy donors (TCRdb year 2017). The library was produced with the immunoSEQ multiplex PCR assay. The multiplex PCR relied on a mix of 60 forward primers for TCR Vbeta segments and 13 reverse primers for TCR Jbeta segments. Entries here come from immuneACCESS through TCRdb and include only in-frame sequences with V and J called. Some clones fail to appear in such tables; in the studies checked, an unresolved V gene covers under half of the shortfall, and the cause of the remainder is unknown. Present in this sample are 180,000 or so clones, 82% of which were seen just once. The ten most abundant clones make up around 6% of the sample. Sequencing was carried out using PBMCs. These receptors all stem from a woman aged 50 to 60 in good health and CMV-seropositive.

V gene TRBV10-3 combines with J gene TRBJ2-2; TRBD1 is a possible D gene (5 bases). This CDR3 region has 15 residues. Germline CDR1 is ENHRY and CDR2 is SYGVKD. Deletions cut 0 bases from V and 6 bases from J, with 11 bases between. The CDR3 DNA sequence: TGTGCCATCAGTGAGTCGAGGCAGGGTGCCGGGGAGCTGTTTTTT. It encodes CAISESRQGAGELFF.

The chain uses TRBV29-1 and TRBJ2-7; D may be TRBD2 (6 bases). Per germline, CDR1 SQVTM and CDR2 ANQGSEA. CDR3 length: 15 residues. Trimming left V 0 bases short and J 0 bases short, with 12 bases between. The CDR3 nucleotides are TGCAGCGTTGAAGATTTTCGGGGGAGCTCCTACGAGCAGTACTTC. Protein sequence: CSVEDFRGSSYEQYF.

Written as DNA, the CDR3 is TGTGCCAGCAACCCGCCGGGACAGGGCGTGGAGACCCAGTACTTC. Its translation: CASNPPGQGVETQYF. The chain has TRBV28 and TRBJ2-5; 9 bases match TRBD1. After removal of 7 bases from V and 5 bases from J, the junction contained 11 bases not matched to a gene. Germline V gene sequence: CDR1 MDHEN, CDR2 SYDVKM. The CDR3 has 15 residues.

The chain recombines TRBV25-1 with TRBJ2-1, with 7 bases matching TRBD2. J lost 4 bases, V lost 3 bases, and 12 bases had no gene match. From germline, CDR1 is MGHDK and CDR2 SYGVNS. This CDR3 is 17 amino acids long. The CDR3 sequence is CASSDLRKSGIYNEQFF. CDR3 DNA: TGTGCCAGCAGTGACCTCAGAAAGAGCGGGATATACAATGAGCAGTTCTTC.

The chain has TRBV5-5 and TRBJ2-2; D perhaps matches TRBD1 (5 bases). This CDR3 has 15 amino acids. Trimming removed 0 bases at V and 4 bases at J, with 10 bases between. In germline, CDR1 is SGHKS, CDR2 YYEKEE (reference sequence). The CDR3 protein is CASSLEDTATGELFF. DNA for the CDR3: TGTGCCAGCAGCTTGGAGGACACGGCCACCGGGGAGCTGTTTTTT.

This clone was seen once. The chain carries TRBV6-6 and TRBJ2-1, with D unresolved. CDR3 size: 13 residues. Germline V gene data show CDR1 as MNHNY and CDR2 as SVGAGI (reference sequence). The ends were cut back, 3 bases at V and 6 bases at J, with 9 bases in the middle. CDR3 protein: CASSYIGSNEQFF. Written as DNA, the CDR3 is TGTGCCAGCAGTTATATCGGGTCCAATGAGCAGTTCTTC.

The chain links TRBV6-6 to TRBJ1-6, with a weak D call TRBD1 (5 bases). V shed 2 bases and J shed 7 bases, with 15 bases lying between them. This CDR3 is built from 16 residues. The V gene's germline CDR1 is MNHNY and CDR2 SVGAGI (reference sequence). The CDR3 loop reads CASSYLKGIDNSPLHF. The CDR3 nucleotides are TGTGCCAGCAGTTACCTGAAGGGGATTGACAATTCACCCCTCCACTTT.

The chain has TRBV27 and TRBJ1-4; 8 nucleotides agree with TRBD1. The CDR3 runs 14 residues. After removal of 5 bases from V and 4 bases from J, the junction contained 3 bases not matched to a gene. The germline V gene has CDR1 MNHEY and CDR2 SMNVEV (reference sequence). DNA for the CDR3: TGTGCCAGCAGTCGACAGGGGCTTAATGAAAAACTGTTTTTT. This codes for CASSRQGLNEKLFF.

The chain links TRBV5-1 to TRBJ1-5, with D hard to call. Trimming pared 2 bases from V and 0 bases from J, leaving 9 bases between. Germline V lookup: CDR1 SGHRS, CDR2 YFSETQ. The CDR3 is 15 residues long. The CDR3 region has the DNA TGCGCCAGCAGCTTAGAGGGATATAGCAATCAGCCCCAGCATTTT. It codes for CASSLEGYSNQPQHF.

The chain carries TRBV5-1 and TRBJ2-2, with D possibly being TRBD2 (5 bases). The CDR3 is made up of 14 amino acids. V lost 4 bases and J lost 7, with 14 bases in between. Germline assignment: CDR1 SGHRS and CDR2 YFSETQ. The DNA for the CDR3 is TGCGCCAGCAGCCCCCTTAGCGTGGACGGGGAGCTGTTTTTT. Translated, it gives CASSPLSVDGELFF.

The V gene is TRBV18, the J gene TRBJ2-1; TRBD2 matches 16 bases. V shed 6 bases, J shed 8 bases, and the junction held 4 bases outside the gene matches. The CDR3 has 15 amino acids. Germline CDR1 is KGHSH and CDR2 is LQKENI. This CDR3 is CASSGTSGGAHEQFF. The CDR3 bases are TGTGCCAGCTCTGGGACTAGCGGGGGGGCCCATGAGCAGTTCTTC.

This chain uses TRBV6-5 with TRBJ1-1; D remains ambiguous. CDR1 MNHEY and CDR2 SVGAGI come from the germline V gene. V lost 7 bases, J lost 1 base, and 7 bases lay in between. This CDR3 region has 12 residues. CDR3 nucleotide sequence: TGTGCCAGCAATGGCAGGAACACTGAAGCTTTCTTT. It yields the protein CASNGRNTEAFF.

The chain carries TRBV5-1 and TRBJ2-3; TRBD2 matches at 13 bases. V lost 3 bases, J lost 2 bases, and 3 bases stayed unmatched. CDR1 and CDR2 from the germline V gene are SGHRS and YFSETQ. This CDR3 comprises 16 residues. CDR3 protein: CASSWGTSGNTDTQYF. The CDR3 bases are TGCGCCAGCAGCTGGGGGACTAGCGGGAACACAGATACGCAGTATTTT. The whole variable domain, filled in from reference TRBV5-1 and TRBJ2-3, reads KAGVTQTPRYLIKTRGQQVTLSCSPISGHRSVSWYQQTPGQGLQFLFEYFSETQRNKGNFPGRFSGRQFSNSRSEMNVSTLELGDSALYLCASSWGTSGNTDTQYFGPGTRLTVL.

The chain is built from TRBV10-3 and TRBJ2-5; D perhaps matches TRBD2 (5 bases). The CDR3 is 12 residues long. Germline V CDR1 and CDR2: ENHRY, SYGVKD. Trimming cost V 3 bases and J 4 bases, with 6 bases left between them. The CDR3, as DNA: TGTGCCATCAGTGATGCGGGAGAGACCCAGTACTTC. Encoded protein: CAISDAGETQYF.

The chain employs TRBV7-9 and TRBJ2-3; D not certain. CDR1 and CDR2 (germline): SEHNR, FQNEAQ (reference sequence). V was shortened by 5 bases and J by 4 bases, with 7 bases between the two germline ends. The CDR3 sequence is 12 residues long. This CDR3 reads CASSTTPDTQYF. CDR3 coding DNA: TGTGCCAGCAGCACCACTCCAGATACGCAGTATTTT.

This sequence joins TRBV6-1 and TRBJ1-1; D call uncertain. Germline V CDR1 and CDR2: MNHNS, SASEGT. This CDR3 region has 12 residues. Trimming removed 7 bases from V and 6 bases from J, with 12 bases in between. The CDR3 reads CASIPGRAEAFF. Here the CDR3 DNA reads TGTGCCAGCATCCCCGGGCGGGCTGAAGCTTTCTTT.

The CDR3 nucleotides are TGCGCCAGCAGTGAGGCTAGCGGGGGAATCGATGAGCAGTTCTTC. Its translation: CASSEASGGIDEQFF. The rearrangement links TRBV10-1 to TRBJ2-1; TRBD2 matches at 10 bases. Germline V gene data show CDR1 as WNHNN and CDR2 as SYGVQD (reference sequence). With V trimmed by 2 bases and J by 8 bases, 6 bases remained unmatched. The CDR3 spans 15 residues.

This rearrangement joins TRBV7-9 to TRBJ2-1; 11 bases are a match to TRBD2. Trimming took 0 bases from V and 2 from J; bases not matched to a gene: 3. The CDR3 contains 17 residues. The germline gives CDR1 SEHNR, CDR2 FQNEAQ (reference sequence). Here the CDR3 reads CASSLAMTSGAYNEQFF. CDR3 DNA sequence: TGTGCCAGCAGCTTAGCGATGACTAGCGGGGCCTACAATGAGCAGTTCTTC.

The chain combines TRBV28 with TRBJ2-2; the match to TRBD1 covers 10 bases. CDR1 MDHEN and CDR2 SYDVKM come from the germline V gene. This CDR3 region has 17 residues. The J segment lost 4 bases and the V segment lost 3 bases, leaving 8 bases of the junction unmatched. The CDR3 protein is CASSFRAGTGVTGELFF. The DNA for the CDR3 is TGTGCCAGCAGTTTCCGGGCCGGGACAGGGGTCACCGGGGAGCTGTTTTTT.

This clone came up a few times. This chain connects TRBV2 to TRBJ2-2, with TRBD1 identical over 11 bases. The germline CDR1 and CDR2 sequences are SNHLY and FYNNEI. The CDR3 spans 15 residues. V lost 8 bases and J lost 7; bases outside the gene matches: 9. This chain's CDR3 is CASLPGQGGNGELFF. CDR3 bases: TGTGCCAGCCTACCGGGACAGGGGGGAAACGGGGAGCTGTTTTTT.

The rearrangement links TRBV10-3 to TRBJ1-3; D is perhaps TRBD1 (5 bases). Deletions cut 8 bases from V and 0 bases from J, with 14 bases between. CDR3 length equals 15 residues. Germline V gene data show CDR1 as ENHRY and CDR2 as SYGVKD. CDR3 region: CAIGTDRASGNTIYF. The CDR3 region has the DNA TGTGCCATCGGAACCGACAGAGCCTCTGGAAACACCATATATTTT.